A selection of T cell receptor beta chains follows, all from one sample in a study of T-cell memory formation after mild COVID-19. TCRdb independently ran MiXCR on the 5' RACE reads; one entry per CDR3 protein. The sample has some 300,000 distinct CDR3 sequences; around a fifth are singletons. Material for sequencing was PBMCs or a T cell subset sorted from them (not recorded which). Receptors originate from a young man who had mild COVID-19 (a few samples of this study predate the infection). Cell type and time point are not known. The CDR3 runs from the conserved cysteine through the conserved F or W. The D gene is left open where the match is weak.

j_gene | d_gene | v_gene | CDR3aa
TRBJ1-2 | . | TRBV5-1 | CASSPARQNYGYTF
TRBJ1-2 | . | TRBV6-2/TRBV6-3 | CASSYSGVAHGYTF
TRBJ1-4 | . | TRBV7-9 | CASSLNRGYDEKLFF
TRBJ2-1 | TRBD2 | TRBV9 | CASSAPLRGGANEQFF
TRBJ2-5 | . | TRBV12-3/TRBV12-4 | CASSLWGSETQYF
TRBJ2-7 | . | TRBV21-1 | CASLTNPRSGGSLEQYF
TRBJ2-1 | . | TRBV12-3/TRBV12-4 | CASSQPGSSYNEQFF
TRBJ1-1 | . | TRBV5-1 | CASSIRAAMNTEAFF
TRBJ2-4 | TRBD2 | TRBV27 | CATRSGTSKNIQYF
TRBJ1-5 | . | TRBV15 | CATSRDQWGPGQPQHF
TRBJ2-3 | . | TRBV6-1 | CASSDRGGGDTQYF
TRBJ2-3 | . | TRBV7-6 | CASSPRQGRGTDTQYF
TRBJ1-1 | TRBD1 | TRBV12-3/TRBV12-4 | CASSDDRGGYTEAFF
TRBJ1-2 | TRBD1 | TRBV4-1 | CASSQAPGGSGGYTF